This TCR beta chain was documented in a study of CD8+ T cells in alopecia areata. For the study at large: At a dose of 5 to 10 mg twice daily, oral tofacitinib was given to treated patients.

RNA extraction was followed by reverse transcription into cDNA, which acted as the sequencing template. Some clones are missing from TCRdb's copy, which holds only in-frame ones; the method was immunoSEQ multiplex PCR. The repertoire includes 180,000 or so clones, 40% to 65% of them detected once, and 10% to 13% sits in the top ten. The sample's treatment: oral pan-JAK inhibitor, 5-10 mg twice daily. The CDR3 spans 14 residues. The J segment lost 5 bases and the V segment lost 4 bases, leaving 7 bases of the junction unmatched. Germline V gives CDR1 SGHAT, CDR2 FQNNGV. This clone was observed a few times.

The source material was CD8+ T cells sorted from blood, sampled at week 24, from a patient treated with tofacitinib. This rearrangement joins TRBV11-2 to TRBJ2-7; 8 nucleotides line up with TRBD1. The receptor was derived from a human donor with alopecia areata. CDR3 bases: TGTGCCAGCAGCTCCTACAGGGGGAACAACGAGCAGTACTTC. Translating it yields CASSSYRGNNEQYF.